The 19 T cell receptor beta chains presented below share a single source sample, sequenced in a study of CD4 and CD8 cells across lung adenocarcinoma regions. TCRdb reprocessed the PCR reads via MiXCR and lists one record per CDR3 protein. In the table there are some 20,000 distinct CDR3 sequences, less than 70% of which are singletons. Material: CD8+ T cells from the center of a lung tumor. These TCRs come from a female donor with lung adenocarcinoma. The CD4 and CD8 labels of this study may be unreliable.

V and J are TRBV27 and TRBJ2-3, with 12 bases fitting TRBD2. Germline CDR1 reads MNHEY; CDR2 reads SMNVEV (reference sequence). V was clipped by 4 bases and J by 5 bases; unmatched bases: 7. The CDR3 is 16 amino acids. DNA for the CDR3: TGTGCCAGCAGTTCTCTAGCGGGAGGGCAACAAGATACGCAGTATTTT. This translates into CASSSLAGGQQDTQYF.

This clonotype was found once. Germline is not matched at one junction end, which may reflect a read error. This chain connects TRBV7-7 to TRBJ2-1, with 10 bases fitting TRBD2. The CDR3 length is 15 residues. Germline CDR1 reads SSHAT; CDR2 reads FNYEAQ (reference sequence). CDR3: CASSSLLAGYNEQFF. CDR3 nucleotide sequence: TGTGCTAGCAGCTCACTACTAGCGGGATACAATGAGCAGTTCTTC.

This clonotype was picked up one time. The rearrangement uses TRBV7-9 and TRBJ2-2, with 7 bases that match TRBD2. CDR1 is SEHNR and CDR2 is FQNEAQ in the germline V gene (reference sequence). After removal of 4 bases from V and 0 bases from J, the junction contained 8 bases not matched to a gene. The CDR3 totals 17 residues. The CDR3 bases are TGTGCCAGCAGCTCTCAAACGGCGGGAGCGAACACCGGGGAGCTGTTTTTT. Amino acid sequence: CASSSQTAGANTGELFF.

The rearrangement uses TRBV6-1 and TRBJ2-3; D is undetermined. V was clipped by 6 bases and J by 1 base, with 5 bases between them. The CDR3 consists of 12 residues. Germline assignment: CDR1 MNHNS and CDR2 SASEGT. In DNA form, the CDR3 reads TGTGCCAGCAGCAAGGGCACAGATACGCAGTATTTT. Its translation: CASSKGTDTQYF.

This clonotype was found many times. The CDR3: CATKKQHGYTF. In DNA, the CDR3 is TGCGCCACCAAAAAACAACATGGCTACACCTTC. The V gene is TRBV10-2, the J gene TRBJ1-2; D unresolved. This CDR3 has 11 amino acids. Germline loops: CDR1 WSHSY, CDR2 SAAADI. V dropped 10 bases and J dropped 6 bases, with 12 bases sitting between them.

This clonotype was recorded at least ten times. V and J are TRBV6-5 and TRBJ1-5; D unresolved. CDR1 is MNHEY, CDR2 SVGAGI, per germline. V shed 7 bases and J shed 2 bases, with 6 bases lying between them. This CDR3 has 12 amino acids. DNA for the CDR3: TGTGCCAGCACGGGAGGCAATCAGCCCCAGCATTTT. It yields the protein CASTGGNQPQHF.

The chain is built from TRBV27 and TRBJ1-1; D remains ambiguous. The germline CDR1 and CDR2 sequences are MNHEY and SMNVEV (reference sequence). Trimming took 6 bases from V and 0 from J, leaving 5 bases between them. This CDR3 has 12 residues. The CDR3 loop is CASRRLNTEAFF. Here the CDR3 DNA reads TGTGCCAGCAGGCGGTTGAACACTGAAGCTTTCTTT.

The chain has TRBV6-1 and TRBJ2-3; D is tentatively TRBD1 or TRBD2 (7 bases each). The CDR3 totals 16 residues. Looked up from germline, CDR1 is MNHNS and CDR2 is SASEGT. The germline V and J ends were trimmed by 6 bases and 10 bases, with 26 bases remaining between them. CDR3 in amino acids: CASRGRGGVSTGAQYF. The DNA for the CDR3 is TGTGCCAGCAGGGGGCGCGGGGGCGTGAGCACAGGGGCGCAGTATTTT.

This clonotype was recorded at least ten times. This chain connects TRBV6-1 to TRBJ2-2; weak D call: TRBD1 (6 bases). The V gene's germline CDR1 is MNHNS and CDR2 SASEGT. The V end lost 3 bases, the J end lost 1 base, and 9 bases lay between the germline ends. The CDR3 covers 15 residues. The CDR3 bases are TGTGCCAGCAGTGATACAGGGTTGAACACCGGGGAGCTGTTTTTT. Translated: CASSDTGLNTGELFF.

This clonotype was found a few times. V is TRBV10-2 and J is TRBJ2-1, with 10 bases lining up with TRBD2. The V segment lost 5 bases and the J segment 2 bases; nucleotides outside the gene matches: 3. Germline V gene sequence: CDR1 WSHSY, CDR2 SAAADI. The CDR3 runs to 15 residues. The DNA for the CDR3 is TGCGCCAGCAGTCGGACTAGCGGCCCCTACAATGAGCAGTTCTTC. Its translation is CASSRTSGPYNEQFF.

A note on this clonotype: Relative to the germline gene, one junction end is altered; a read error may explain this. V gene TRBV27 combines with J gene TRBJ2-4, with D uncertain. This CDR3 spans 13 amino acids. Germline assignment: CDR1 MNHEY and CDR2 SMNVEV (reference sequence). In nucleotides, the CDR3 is TGTGCCAGGAGGTTACGACTCACAAACATTCAGTACTTT. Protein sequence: CARRLRLTNIQYF.

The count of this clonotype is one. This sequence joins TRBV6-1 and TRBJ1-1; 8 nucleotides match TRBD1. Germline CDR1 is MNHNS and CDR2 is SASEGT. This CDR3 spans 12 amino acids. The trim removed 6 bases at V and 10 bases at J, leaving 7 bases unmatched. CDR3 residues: CASRTIQGGAFF. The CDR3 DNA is TGTGCCAGCAGGACGATACAGGGGGGAGCTTTCTTT.

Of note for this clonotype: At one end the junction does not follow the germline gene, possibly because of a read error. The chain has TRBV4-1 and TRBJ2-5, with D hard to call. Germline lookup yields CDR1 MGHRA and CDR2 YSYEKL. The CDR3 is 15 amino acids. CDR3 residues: CARRHALRDQETQYF. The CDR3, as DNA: TGCGCCAGGAGGCACGCTCTCCGTGACCAAGAGACGCAGTACTTC.

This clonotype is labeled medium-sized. The CDR3 DNA follows: TGCGCCAGCAGTGTAGGTGCGGGGGAAAGCACAGATACGCAGTATTTT. This codes for CASSVGAGESTDTQYF. The chain combines TRBV10-1 with TRBJ2-3, with 7 nucleotides matching TRBD2. Germline loops: CDR1 WNHNN, CDR2 SYGVQD (reference sequence). The CDR3 loop spans 16 amino acids. V was clipped by 4 bases and J by 0 bases; unmatched bases: 7.

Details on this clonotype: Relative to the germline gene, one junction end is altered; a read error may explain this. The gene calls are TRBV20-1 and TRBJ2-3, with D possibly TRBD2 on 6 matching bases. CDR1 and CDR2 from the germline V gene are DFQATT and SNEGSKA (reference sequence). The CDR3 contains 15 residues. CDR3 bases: TGCTGTGCCGGCCCGGGACTGTGGGCCACAGATACGCAGTATTTC. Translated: CCAGPGLWATDTQYF.

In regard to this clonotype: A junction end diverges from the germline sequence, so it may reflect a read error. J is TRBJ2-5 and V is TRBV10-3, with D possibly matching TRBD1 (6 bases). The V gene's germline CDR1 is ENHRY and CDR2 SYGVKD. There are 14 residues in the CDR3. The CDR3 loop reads CAGIGCPGAETQYF. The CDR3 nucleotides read TGTGCGGGCATCGGGTGTCCAGGGGCAGAGACCCAGTATTTC.

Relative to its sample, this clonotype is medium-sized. The CDR3 is CASRGGREKLFF. The CDR3 DNA sequence: TGTGCCAGCAGGGGGGGGAGGGAAAAACTGTTTTTT. This chain connects TRBV27 to TRBJ1-4, with a tentative D call TRBD1 (5 bases). The CDR3 loop spans 12 amino acids. CDR1 is MNHEY, CDR2 SMNVEV, per germline (reference sequence). V shed 6 bases and J shed 8 bases, with 10 bases lying between them.

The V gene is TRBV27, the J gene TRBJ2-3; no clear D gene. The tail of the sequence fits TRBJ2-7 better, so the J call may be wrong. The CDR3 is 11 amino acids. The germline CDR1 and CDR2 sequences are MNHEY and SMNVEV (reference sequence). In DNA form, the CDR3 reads TGTGCCCGCTGTCCTCAAGACATGCAGTACTTC. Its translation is CARCPQDMQYF.

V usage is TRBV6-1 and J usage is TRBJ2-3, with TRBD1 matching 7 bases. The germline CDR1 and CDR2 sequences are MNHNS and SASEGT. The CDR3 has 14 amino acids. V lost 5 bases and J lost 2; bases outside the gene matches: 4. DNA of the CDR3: TGTGCCAGCAGTAAGACAGGGAACACAGATACGCAGTATTTT. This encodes CASSKTGNTDTQYF.